This TCR beta chain originates from a study of regulatory T cells in long-lasting Graves disease. Notes on the study in general: Thyroid tissue went unexamined; only peripheral blood was analyzed. The number of shared public clonotypes was higher in persistent patients (around 2,500) than new patients (over 900).

This clonotype was recorded a few times. The antigen remains undetermined. Arm-PCR of CDR3 regions with iRepertoire HTBI primers generated TCR beta libraries. One entry per CDR3 protein, called by TCRdb with MiXCR from the multiplex PCR reads. Of hundreds of thousands of distinct CDR3 sequences in the sample, about 16% were seen once. The sample's time point: newly diagnosed GD, antithyroid drugs for less than 3 months. Isolated PBMC RNA provided the starting material for the TCR library. V was pared by 1 base and J by 3 bases, with 9 bases between. From germline, CDR1 is MNHEY and CDR2 SVGEGT. This CDR3 comprises 15 residues. This same sample was also part of a study on T cells in Graves' hyperthyroidism and ophthalmopathy. That source notes: TCR CDR3 underwent first-round RT-PCR with the HTBI primer set.

The TCR sequence derives from a man aged 18 to 30 with Graves disease. Here the sequenced sample was peripheral blood mononuclear cells (PBMCs), taken at new diagnosis, from a patient treated with antithyroid drugs. The chain uses TRBV6-2 or TRBV6-3 and TRBJ2-2; D might be TRBD1 (6 bases). CDR3 sequence (DNA): TGTGCCAGCAGTTACTGGGACACCTACACCGGGGAGCTGTTTTTT. Translated: CASSYWDTYTGELFF.